The rows below give T cell receptor beta chains drawn from one sample of a study of regulatory T cells in long-lasting Graves disease. MiXCR, run by TCRdb on the multiplex PCR reads, gives a single entry per CDR3 protein. The sample holds 450,000 or so distinct CDR3 sequences, around a fifth seen once. Sequencing used peripheral blood mononuclear cells (PBMCs), obtained when the disease was refractory, from a patient treated with antithyroid drugs. The receptors here all came from a female donor with Graves disease. Both conserved end residues are part of each CDR3.

>TRBV3-1|TRBJ1-6
CASSQVGSYPHF
>TRBV28|TRBJ2-7
CAIRSGTAYEQYF
>TRBV29-1|TRBJ1-5
CSVEEGGGQPQHF
>TRBV2|TRBJ1-1
CASSPQTGNTEAFF
>TRBV11-2|TRBJ1-1
CASSLAKGGNAFF
>TRBV6-1|TRBJ2-5
CASSRQGFQETQYF
>TRBV28|TRBJ1-3
CASSSQGASGNTIYF
>TRBV6-9|TRBJ2-5
CASSYGQGGTQYF
>TRBV2|TRBJ2-3
CASSSQARAQYF
>TRBV28|TRBJ2-3
CASSSSQGASTDTQYF
>TRBV15|TRBJ1-3
CATSPRAGSGNTIYF
>TRBV20-1|TRBJ1-4
CSAPWEGATNEKLFF
>TRBV28|TRBJ1-4
CASSFAATNEKLFF
>TRBV20-1|TRBJ2-3
CSAKGLAGRTDTQYF
>TRBV3-1|TRBJ2-5
CASSQEGAGGRETQYF
>TRBV20-1|TRBJ1-4
CSARDLGVDTATNEKLFF
>TRBV6-1|TRBJ1-2
CASKSFGLTNYGYTF
>TRBV9|TRBJ2-5
CASSVGREAQYF
>TRBV12-3/TRBV12-4|TRBJ1-3
CASNSGDPGNTIYF
>TRBV6-1|TRBJ2-2
CASSEAGVGIGELFF
>TRBV4-1|TRBJ2-7
CASSQVGGADEQYF
>TRBV7-9|TRBJ1-6
CASSILTSLDSPLHF
>TRBV30|TRBJ2-7
CAWDPTGGEQYF
>TRBV28|TRBJ1-2
CASRPRQDNYGYTF
>TRBV19|TRBJ1-4
CASSRGPRNEKLFF